The present T cell receptor (beta chain) was sequenced within a study of T cell responses to AZD1222 COVID-19 vaccine. The length of the CDR3 is 15 residues. The V gene's germline CDR1 is SEHNR and CDR2 FQNEAQ (reference sequence). V was pared by 3 bases and J by 4 bases, with 14 bases between. TCRdb's copy holds only in-frame clones and misses some; the assay was immunoSEQ multiplex PCR. Seen here are about 150,000 clones, 90% observed once, and the top ten hold around 1.5%. Comments on this clone: What it recognizes is unknown.

Study observations and caveats: Spike-specific TCR breadth and depth grew following two AZD1222 doses. Nearly half of spike-specific TCRs reportedly target variant regions that are unmutated in the B.1.351 and B.1.1.7 variants.

This chain uses TRBV7-9 with TRBJ2-3; D is undetermined. This clonotype originated in an adult in good health. The source was peripheral blood, collected on day 0 of AZD1222 vaccination. This CDR3 is CASSLSQTGADTQYF. CDR3 coding DNA: TGTGCCAGCAGCTTGTCTCAAACGGGCGCAGATACGCAGTATTTT.